Listed here are 10 T cell receptor beta chains from one sample, sequenced in a study of human T cells and chemical hapten exposure. Time point given: pre-sensitization, week 0. Documented treatment: therapeutic diphenylcyclopropenone sensitization with weekly scalp DPC. TCRdb redid the calling of the RACE reads with MiXCR, one entry per CDR3 protein. The sample has over 300,000 distinct CDR3 sequences, 5.1% seen once. This material consisted of whole blood, taken in connection with sensitization to the hapten diphenylcyclopropenone (DPC). The receptors originated from a woman aged 45-60 years with alopecia areata. Some clones in this sample may be carry-over from other donors' samples.

In its sample, this clonotype was seen a few times. V is TRBV20-1 and J is TRBJ2-7; 7 bases match TRBD1. The CDR3 consists of 14 residues. Germline V gene sequence: CDR1 DFQATT, CDR2 SNEGSKA (reference sequence). With V trimmed by 1 base and J by 4 bases, 7 bases remained unmatched. This chain's CDR3 is CSARGLGTDYEQYF. CDR3 nucleotides: TGCAGTGCTAGAGGACTCGGGACAGATTACGAGCAGTACTTC.

In its sample, this clonotype was seen a few times. The V and J genes are TRBV6-1 and TRBJ1-5; D perhaps matches TRBD1 (5 bases). The CDR3 totals 14 residues. V was cut by 7 bases and J by 2 bases, with 12 bases left in between. Germline V CDR1 and CDR2: MNHNS, SASEGT. The CDR3 is CASKRRDGNQPQHF. As DNA, the CDR3 is TGTGCCAGCAAACGTCGGGACGGCAATCAGCCCCAGCATTTT.

Ten or more counts support this clonotype. This rearrangement joins TRBV5-1 to TRBJ2-1; D possibly corresponds to TRBD1 (6 bases). V was cut by 0 bases and J by 8 bases, with 15 bases left in between. The CDR3 is made up of 15 amino acids. Germline-derived CDR1 and CDR2 are SGHRS and YFSETQ. The CDR3 region is CASSLGGGWSDEQFF. The DNA for the CDR3 is TGCGCCAGCAGCTTGGGAGGGGGATGGTCGGATGAGCAGTTCTTC.

The chain couples TRBV4-2 to TRBJ1-4, with D unresolved. The germline V gene encodes CDR1 LGHNA and CDR2 YNFKEQ. V lost 1 base, J lost 2 bases, and 17 bases lay in between. The CDR3 is 18 residues long. CDR3 nucleotides: TGTGCCAGCAGCCAAGTTCTGGAGGGAGTCGGGACTAATGAAAAACTGTTTTTT. This codes for CASSQVLEGVGTNEKLFF.

The gene calls are TRBV27 and TRBJ2-2; no firm D call. This CDR3 is built from 15 residues. V lost 0 bases, J lost 1 base, and 6 bases lay in between. CDR1 MNHEY and CDR2 SMNVEV come from the germline V gene (reference sequence). The CDR3 protein is CASSLSRRNTGELFF. Here the CDR3 DNA reads TGTGCCAGCAGTTTATCCCGACGGAACACCGGGGAGCTGTTTTTT.

The rearrangement links TRBV14 to TRBJ1-1; tentatively, D is TRBD1 (5 bases). Germline CDR1 reads SGHDN; CDR2 reads FVKESK. The CDR3 consists of 12 residues. V was shortened by 6 bases and J by 7 bases, with 12 bases between the two germline ends. The CDR3 region is CASSLQGVEAFF. The CDR3, as DNA: TGTGCCAGCAGTCTTCAGGGAGTTGAAGCTTTCTTT.

This clonotype was picked up many times. V and J are TRBV7-2 and TRBJ2-3; 11 nucleotides align to TRBD1. J was trimmed by 4 bases and V by 2 bases; bases with no gene match: 11. The CDR3 has 18 amino acids. The germline gives CDR1 SGHTA, CDR2 FQGNSA. CDR3 protein: CASSLSGQGAGFSDTQYF. CDR3 DNA sequence: TGTGCCAGCAGCTTAAGCGGACAGGGGGCAGGTTTTTCAGATACGCAGTATTTT.

J is TRBJ1-6 and V is TRBV27; D is uncertain. The CDR3 spans 14 residues. The ends were cut back, 6 bases at V and 3 bases at J, with 9 bases in the middle. Germline values: CDR1 MNHEY, CDR2 SMNVEV (reference sequence). CDR3 amino acids: CASSFQDYNSPLHF. The CDR3 DNA reads TGTGCCAGCAGCTTCCAAGACTATAATTCACCCCTCCACTTT.

This clonotype has a count of ten or more. A read error may produce the germline difference seen at one junction end. The V call is TRBV7-2, the J call TRBJ1-2; 8 nucleotides match TRBD1. Germline CDR1 and CDR2: SGHTA and FQGNSA. The CDR3 loop spans 12 amino acids. CDR3 nucleotide sequence: TGTGCCAGCAGGCCCTCCCAAGGACAGGGCCTCTTC. This gives the protein CASRPSQGQGLF.

The chain joins TRBV15 to TRBJ2-2; a weak D match, TRBD2 (5 bases). V was shortened by 0 bases and J by 1 base, with 9 bases between the two germline ends. Germline CDR1 reads LNHNV; CDR2 reads YYDKDF (reference sequence). CDR3 length equals 16 residues. The CDR3 here is CATSREVGVNTGELFF. CDR3 DNA: TGTGCCACCAGCAGAGAAGTGGGAGTGAACACCGGGGAGCTGTTTTTT.